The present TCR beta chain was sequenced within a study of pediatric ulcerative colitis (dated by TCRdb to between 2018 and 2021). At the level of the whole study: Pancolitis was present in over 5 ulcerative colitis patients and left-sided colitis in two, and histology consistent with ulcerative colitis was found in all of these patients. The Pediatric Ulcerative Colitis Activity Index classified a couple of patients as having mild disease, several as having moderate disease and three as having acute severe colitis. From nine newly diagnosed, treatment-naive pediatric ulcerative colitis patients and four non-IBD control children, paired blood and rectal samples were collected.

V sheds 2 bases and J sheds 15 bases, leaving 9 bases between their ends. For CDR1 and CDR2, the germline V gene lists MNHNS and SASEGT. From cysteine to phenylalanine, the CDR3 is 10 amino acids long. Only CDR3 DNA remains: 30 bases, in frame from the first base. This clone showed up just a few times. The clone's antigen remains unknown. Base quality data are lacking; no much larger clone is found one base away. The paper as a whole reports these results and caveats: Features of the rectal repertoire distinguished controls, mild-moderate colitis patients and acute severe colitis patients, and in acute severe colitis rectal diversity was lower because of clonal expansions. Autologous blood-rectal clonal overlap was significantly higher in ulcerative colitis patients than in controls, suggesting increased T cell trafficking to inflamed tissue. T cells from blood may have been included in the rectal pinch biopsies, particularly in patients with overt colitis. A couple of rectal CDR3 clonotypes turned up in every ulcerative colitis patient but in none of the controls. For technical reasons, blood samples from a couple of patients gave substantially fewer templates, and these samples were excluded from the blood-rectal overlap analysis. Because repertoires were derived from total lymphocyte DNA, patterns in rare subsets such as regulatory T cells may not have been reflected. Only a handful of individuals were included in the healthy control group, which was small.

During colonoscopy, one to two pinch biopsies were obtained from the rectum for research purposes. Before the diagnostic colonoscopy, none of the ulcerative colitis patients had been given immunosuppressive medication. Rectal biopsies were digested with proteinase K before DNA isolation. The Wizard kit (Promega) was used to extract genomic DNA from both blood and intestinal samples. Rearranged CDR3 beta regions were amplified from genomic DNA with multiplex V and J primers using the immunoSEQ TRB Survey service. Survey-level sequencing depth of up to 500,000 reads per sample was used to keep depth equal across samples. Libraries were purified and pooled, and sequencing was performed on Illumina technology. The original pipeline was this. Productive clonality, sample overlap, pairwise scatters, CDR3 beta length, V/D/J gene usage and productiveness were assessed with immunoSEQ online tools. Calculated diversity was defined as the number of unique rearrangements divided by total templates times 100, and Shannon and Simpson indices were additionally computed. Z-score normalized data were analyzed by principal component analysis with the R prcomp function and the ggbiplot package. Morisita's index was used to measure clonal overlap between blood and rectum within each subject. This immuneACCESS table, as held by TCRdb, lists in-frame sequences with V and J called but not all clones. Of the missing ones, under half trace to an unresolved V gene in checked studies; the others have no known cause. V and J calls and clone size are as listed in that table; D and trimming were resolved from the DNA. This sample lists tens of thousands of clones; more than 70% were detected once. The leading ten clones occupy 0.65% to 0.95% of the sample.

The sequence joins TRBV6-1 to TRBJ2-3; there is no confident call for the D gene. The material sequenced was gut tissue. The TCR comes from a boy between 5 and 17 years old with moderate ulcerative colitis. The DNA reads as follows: TGTGCCAGCAGTGAATATCGCAGTTATTTT. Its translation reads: CASSEYRSYF.